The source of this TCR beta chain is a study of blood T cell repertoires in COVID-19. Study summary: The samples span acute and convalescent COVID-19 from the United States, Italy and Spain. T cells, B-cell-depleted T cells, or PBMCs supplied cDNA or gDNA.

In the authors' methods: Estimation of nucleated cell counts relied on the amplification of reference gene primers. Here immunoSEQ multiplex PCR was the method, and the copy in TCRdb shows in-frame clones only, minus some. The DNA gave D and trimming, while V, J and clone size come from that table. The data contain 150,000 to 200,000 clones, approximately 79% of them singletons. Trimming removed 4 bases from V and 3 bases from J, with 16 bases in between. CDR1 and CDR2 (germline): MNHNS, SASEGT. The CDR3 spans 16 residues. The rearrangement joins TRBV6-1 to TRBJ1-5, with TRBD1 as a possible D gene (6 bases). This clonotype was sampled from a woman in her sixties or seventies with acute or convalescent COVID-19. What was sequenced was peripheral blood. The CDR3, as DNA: TGTGCCAGCAGTGCCGTCCCAGGGGTAATCAATCAGCCCCAGCATTTT. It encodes CASSAVPGVINQPQHF.